This TCR beta chain was profiled in a study of blood T cell repertoires in COVID-19. Original methodology: Reference gene primer amplification gave nucleated cell count estimates. Libraries were prepared by immunoSEQ multiplex PCR; TCRdb keeps only in-frame clonotypes and omits some of them. The V and J calls and clone size were taken over from that table, and D and trimming were inferred from the DNA. The sample records 400,000 or so clones, roughly 86% being singletons. This CDR3 is built from 16 residues. Germline trimming cut 4 bases from V and 1 base from J; bases unmatched to any gene: 10. Germline V CDR1 and CDR2: SGHDT, YYEEEE. Individuals aged roughly 18 to 90 years were recruited from fewer than 25 US areas.

This chain links TRBV5-6 with TRBJ1-2; 7 bases fit TRBD1. Input material: PBMCs or T cells enriched from blood (not recorded which). This TCR came from a woman between 40 and 50 years old with acute COVID-19. The CDR3 nucleotides are TGTGCCAGCAGCCCCGGGGACAGACCTTTTAACTATGGCTACACCTTC. Translation: CASSPGDRPFNYGYTF. The full variable domain, in which reference TRBV5-6 and TRBJ1-2 provide the parts outside the CDR3, is DAGVTQSPTHLIKTRGQQVTLRCSPKSGHDTVSWYQQALGQGPQFIFQYYEEEERQRGNFPDRFSGHQFPNYSSELNVNALLLGDSALYLCASSPGDRPFNYGYTFGSGTRLTVV.